These 8 T cell receptor beta chains came from one sample sequenced in a study of blood T cell repertoires in COVID-19. The repertoire was sequenced with immunoSEQ multiplex PCR; TCRdb's copy has only in-frame clones and lacks some. The table lists about 200,000 clones, approximately 80% of them singletons. The source material was peripheral blood. These receptors all stem from a man in his 60s with COVID-19, enrolled during active disease.

V is TRBV5-1 and J is TRBJ1-1, with D possibly being TRBD1 (5 bases). This CDR3 is 16 amino acids long. V lost 1 base, J lost 5 bases, and 18 bases lay in between. Germline CDR1 SGHRS, CDR2 YFSETQ. The CDR3: CASSLNMGRVGTEAFF. The CDR3 coding sequence is TGCGCCAGCAGCTTGAACATGGGCAGGGTAGGAACTGAAGCTTTCTTT.

The chain links TRBV6-1 to TRBJ1-2, with a tentative D call TRBD1 (5 bases). There are 13 residues in the CDR3. CDR1 is MNHNS and CDR2 is SASEGT in the germline V gene. V gave up 3 bases and J gave up 4 bases, with 9 bases separating them. This CDR3 is CASSEEGFYGYTF. CDR3 sequence (DNA): TGTGCCAGCAGTGAGGAGGGGTTCTATGGCTACACCTTC.

The rearrangement links TRBV6-5 to TRBJ1-1; 11 bases are a match to TRBD1. Germline V gene data show CDR1 as MNHEY and CDR2 as SVGAGI. This CDR3 comprises 14 residues. Trimming cost V 6 bases and J 2 bases; bases outside gene matches: 2. CDR3 residues: CASSWTGGNTEAFF. The DNA of the CDR3 is TGTGCCAGCAGCTGGACAGGGGGCAACACTGAAGCTTTCTTT.

J is TRBJ1-1 and V is TRBV19; D possibly corresponds to TRBD1 (6 bases). The V gene lost 3 bases and the J gene lost 5 bases, with 7 bases spanning the gap. The CDR3 length is 12 residues. Germline CDR1 and CDR2: LNHDA and SQIVND (reference sequence). The CDR3 DNA sequence: TGTGCCAGTAGTATGCAGGGGACTGAAGCTTTCTTT. Amino acid sequence: CASSMQGTEAFF.

The genes are TRBV2 and TRBJ1-1, with 10 bases aligning to TRBD1. Germline assignment: CDR1 SNHLY and CDR2 FYNNEI. V lost 5 bases and J lost 2; bases outside the gene matches: 5. The CDR3 runs to 15 residues. CDR3 sequence: CASSPRQGANTEAFF. The CDR3, as DNA: TGTGCCAGCAGTCCAAGACAGGGGGCAAACACTGAAGCTTTCTTT.

Here the CDR3 reads CATSRGAETQYF. CDR3 DNA: TGTGCCACCAGCAGGGGCGCGGAGACCCAGTACTTC. The rearrangement uses TRBV15 and TRBJ2-5; the D is unclear. Between the trimmed V and J ends, which lost 3 bases and 5 bases, there was a span of 7 bases. This CDR3 is 12 amino acids long. Germline values: CDR1 LNHNV, CDR2 YYDKDF (reference sequence).

The chain links TRBV27 to TRBJ1-1, with 9 bases that match TRBD1. V shed 5 bases and J 5 bases; nucleotides not matched to a gene: 6. Germline CDR1 and CDR2: MNHEY and SMNVEV (reference sequence). The CDR3 is 14 amino acids. CDR3 DNA: TGTGCCAGCAGTCCGGACAGGGGTTTGACTGAAGCTTTCTTT. This encodes CASSPDRGLTEAFF.

The table lists this clone with a few counts. The V call is TRBV24-1, the J call TRBJ1-2, with TRBD1 matching over 7 bases. J gave up 7 bases and V 5 bases, and 3 bases lay outside the gene matches. The CDR3 loop spans 12 amino acids. The V gene's germline CDR1 is KGHDR and CDR2 SFDVKD. CDR3 protein: CATSAPGGGYTF. CDR3 nucleotides: TGTGCCACCAGTGCCCCAGGGGGTGGCTACACCTTC.